This TCR beta chain was identified in a study of blood T cell repertoires in COVID-19. Across the study: Acute-phase and convalescent COVID-19 samples originated in the United States, Italy and Spain. The analysed material was cDNA or gDNA that came from T cells, B-cell-depleted T cells, or PBMCs.

Libraries were prepared by immunoSEQ multiplex PCR; TCRdb keeps only in-frame clonotypes and omits some of them. The sample carries about 270,000 clones, roughly 80% recorded once. This CDR3 contains 15 residues. The germline V gene encodes CDR1 MNHEY and CDR2 SMNVEV (reference sequence). V was shortened by 5 bases and J by 3 bases, with 13 bases between the two germline ends. The receptor was isolated from a woman in her 50s who had recovered from COVID-19. The sequenced sample was peripheral blood. V and J are TRBV27 and TRBJ1-4; weak D call: TRBD1 (5 bases). In DNA, the CDR3 is TGTGCCAGCAGTGGCCGGGGGGGAGCTAATGAAAAACTGTTTTTT. Encoded protein: CASSGRGGANEKLFF.